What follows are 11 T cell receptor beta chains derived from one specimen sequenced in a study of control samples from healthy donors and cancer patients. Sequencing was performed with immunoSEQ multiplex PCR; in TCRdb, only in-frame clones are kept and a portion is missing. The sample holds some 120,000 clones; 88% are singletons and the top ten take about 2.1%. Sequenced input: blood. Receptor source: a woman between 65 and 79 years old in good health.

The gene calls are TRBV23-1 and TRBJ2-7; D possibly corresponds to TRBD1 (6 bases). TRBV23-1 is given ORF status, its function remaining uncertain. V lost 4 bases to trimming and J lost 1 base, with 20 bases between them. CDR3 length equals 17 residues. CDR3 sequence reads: CASSLASATGNSYEQYF. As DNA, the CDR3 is TGCGCCAGCAGTCTGGCTTCCGCGACAGGCAATTCCTACGAGCAGTACTTC.

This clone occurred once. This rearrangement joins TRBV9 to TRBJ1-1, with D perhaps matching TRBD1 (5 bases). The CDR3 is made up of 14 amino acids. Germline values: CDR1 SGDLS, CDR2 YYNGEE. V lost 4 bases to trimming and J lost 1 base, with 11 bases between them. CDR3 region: CASSTGTWNTEAFF. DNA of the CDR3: TGTGCCAGCAGCACCGGGACCTGGAACACTGAAGCTTTCTTT.

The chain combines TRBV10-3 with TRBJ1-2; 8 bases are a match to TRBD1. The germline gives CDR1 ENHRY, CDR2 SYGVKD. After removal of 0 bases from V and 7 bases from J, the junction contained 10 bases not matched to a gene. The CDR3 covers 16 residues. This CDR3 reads CAISESNRATGGGYTF. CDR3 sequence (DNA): TGTGCCATCAGTGAGTCGAATAGGGCCACAGGGGGTGGCTACACCTTC.

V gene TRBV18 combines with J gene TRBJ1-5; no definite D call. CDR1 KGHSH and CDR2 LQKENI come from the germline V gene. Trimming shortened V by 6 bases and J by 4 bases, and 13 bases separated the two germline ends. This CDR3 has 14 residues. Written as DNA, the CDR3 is TGTGCCAGCTCCCTCGGACGGGATAATCAGCCCCAGCATTTT. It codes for CASSLGRDNQPQHF.

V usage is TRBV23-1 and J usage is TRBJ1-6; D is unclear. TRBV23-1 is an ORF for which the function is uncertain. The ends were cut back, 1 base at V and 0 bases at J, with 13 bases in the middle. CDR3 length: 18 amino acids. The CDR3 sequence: CASSQLGSPRSYNSPLHF. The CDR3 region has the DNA TGCGCCAGCAGTCAATTGGGGAGCCCTCGCTCCTATAATTCACCCCTCCACTTT.

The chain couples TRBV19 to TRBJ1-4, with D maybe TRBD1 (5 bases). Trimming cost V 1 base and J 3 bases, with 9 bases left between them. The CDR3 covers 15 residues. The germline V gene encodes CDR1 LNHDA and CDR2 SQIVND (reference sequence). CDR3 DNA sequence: TGTGCCAGTAGTATAGCCCAGGGCTCTAATGAAAAACTGTTTTTT. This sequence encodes CASSIAQGSNEKLFF. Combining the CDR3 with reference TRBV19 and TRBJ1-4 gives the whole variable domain DGGITQSPKYLFRKEGQNVTLSCEQNLNHDAMYWYRQDPGQGLRLIYYSQIVNDFQKGDIAEGYSVSREKKESFPLTVTSAQKNPTAFYLCASSIAQGSNEKLFFGSGTQLSVL.

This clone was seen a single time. The CDR3 DNA reads TGCGCCAGCAGCTGGGGGGACTATCAAGAGACCCAGTACTTC. The encoded protein is CASSWGDYQETQYF. The rearrangement joins TRBV5-1 to TRBJ2-5, with TRBD2 matching over 7 bases. This CDR3 comprises 14 residues. Germline CDR1 is SGHRS and CDR2 is YFSETQ. The V and J ends lost 3 bases and 2 bases, in that order; junction bases with no gene match: 4.

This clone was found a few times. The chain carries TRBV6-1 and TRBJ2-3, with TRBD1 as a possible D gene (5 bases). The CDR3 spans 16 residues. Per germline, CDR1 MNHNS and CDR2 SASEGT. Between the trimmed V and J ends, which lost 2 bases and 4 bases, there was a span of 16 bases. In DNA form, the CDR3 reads TGTGCCAGCAGTGAAAACCCAGGGCTCTTCGCAGATACGCAGTATTTT. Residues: CASSENPGLFADTQYF.

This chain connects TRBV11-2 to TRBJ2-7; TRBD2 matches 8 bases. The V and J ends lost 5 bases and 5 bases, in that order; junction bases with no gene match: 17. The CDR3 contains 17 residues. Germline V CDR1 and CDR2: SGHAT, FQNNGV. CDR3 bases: TGTGCCAGCAGCCCTCCCGTTACGCGGGGGGTTAACAACGAGCAGTACTTC. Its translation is CASSPPVTRGVNNEQYF. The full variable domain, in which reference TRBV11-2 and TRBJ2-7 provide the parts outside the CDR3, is EAGVAQSPRYKIIEKRQSVAFWCNPISGHATLYWYQQILGQGPKLLIQFQNNGVVDDSQLPKDRFSAERLKGVDSTLKIQPAKLEDSAVYLCASSPPVTRGVNNEQYFGPGTRLTVT.

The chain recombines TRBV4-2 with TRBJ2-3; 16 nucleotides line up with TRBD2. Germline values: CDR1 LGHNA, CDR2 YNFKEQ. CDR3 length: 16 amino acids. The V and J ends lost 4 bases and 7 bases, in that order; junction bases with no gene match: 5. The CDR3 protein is CASSPGTSGGDYTQYF. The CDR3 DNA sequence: TGTGCCAGCAGCCCCGGGACTAGCGGGGGGGATTATACGCAGTATTTT.

The CDR3 loop is CASSDSSSGNTIYF. The DNA of the CDR3 is TGCGCCAGCAGCGACAGCAGCTCTGGAAACACCATATATTTT. J is TRBJ1-3 and V is TRBV5-1; a possible D gene is TRBD1 (5 bases). CDR1 is SGHRS, CDR2 YFSETQ, per germline. Deletions cut 4 bases from V and 0 bases from J, with 8 bases between. This CDR3 has 14 residues. Full variable domain (outside the CDR3, taken from reference TRBV5-1 and TRBJ1-3): KAGVTQTPRYLIKTRGQQVTLSCSPISGHRSVSWYQQTPGQGLQFLFEYFSETQRNKGNFPGRFSGRQFSNSRSEMNVSTLELGDSALYLCASSDSSSGNTIYFGEGSWLTVV.